These 12 T cell receptor beta chains originate from one sample sequenced in a study of OX40 agonist ivuxolimab in advanced cancers. The assay was immunoSEQ multiplex PCR, and TCRdb's table has in-frame clones only and misses some. The sample yields about 64,000 clones, 75% to 90% seen once. Sequenced here: CD4+ or CD8+ T cells sorted from blood, sampled in a trial of the OX40 agonist ivuxolimab. All receptors derive from an adult with an advanced solid tumor such as melanoma, head and neck, liver or kidney cancer.

The V gene is TRBV5-1, the J gene TRBJ2-2, with D maybe TRBD1 (5 bases). Germline assignment: CDR1 SGHRS and CDR2 YFSETQ. The CDR3 has 12 residues. V gave up 4 bases and J gave up 7 bases, with 8 bases separating them. In nucleotides, the CDR3 is TGCGCCAGCAGCATGACAGACGGGGAGCTGTTTTTT. Translating gives CASSMTDGELFF.

The CDR3 loop is CASSPRSGGATSYEQYF. The CDR3, as DNA: TGTGCCAGCTCACCCCGGTCCGGGGGGGCGACCTCCTACGAGCAGTACTTC. The chain recombines TRBV18 with TRBJ2-7; 8 bases are a match to TRBD2. Trimming took 3 bases from V and 0 from J; bases not matched to a gene: 10. CDR1 KGHSH and CDR2 LQKENI come from the germline V gene. This CDR3 has 17 residues. The full variable domain, in which reference TRBV18 and TRBJ2-7 provide the parts outside the CDR3, is NAGVMQNPRHLVRRRGQEARLRCSPMKGHSHVYWYRQLPEEGLKFMVYLQKENIIDESGMPKERFSAEFPKEGPSILRIQQVVRGDSAAYFCASSPRSGGATSYEQYFGPGTRLTVT.

The chain employs TRBV15 and TRBJ1-5; no definite D call. CDR3 length equals 14 residues. Trimming cost V 0 bases and J 6 bases, with 9 bases left between them. From germline, CDR1 is LNHNV and CDR2 YYDKDF (reference sequence). In nucleotides, the CDR3 is TGTGCCACCAGCAGAGAGGCGGCGGCTCAGCCCCAGCATTTT. It specifies CATSREAAAQPQHF.

V usage is TRBV27 and J usage is TRBJ1-2; 7 nucleotides align to TRBD1. Germline V gene sequence: CDR1 MNHEY, CDR2 SMNVEV (reference sequence). CDR3 length: 13 residues. J was trimmed by 4 bases and V by 4 bases; bases with no gene match: 3. The CDR3 protein is CASSSRQGYGYTF. The CDR3 nucleotides are TGTGCCAGCAGTTCCCGACAGGGCTATGGCTACACCTTC.

V is TRBV11-2 and J is TRBJ2-3, with 10 bases identical to TRBD1. CDR1 is SGHAT and CDR2 is FQNNGV in the germline V gene. J lost 1 base, V lost 0 bases, and 4 bases had no gene match. The CDR3 consists of 17 residues. The CDR3 nucleotides are TGTGCCAGCAGCTTAGATTGGGGGACAGGGGGCACAGATACGCAGTATTTT. This sequence encodes CASSLDWGTGGTDTQYF.

The chain uses TRBV9 and TRBJ2-1; possible D gene TRBD2, 6 bases. Germline-derived CDR1 and CDR2 are SGDLS and YYNGEE. CDR3 length: 13 residues. With 4 bases removed from V and 4 bases from J, the gap between germline ends came to 9 bases. The CDR3 sequence is CASSSGTYNEQFF. CDR3 DNA: TGTGCCAGCAGCTCCGGGACTTACAATGAGCAGTTCTTC. The full variable domain, completed using reference TRBV9 and TRBJ2-1, is DSGVTQTPKHLITATGQRVTLRCSPRSGDLSVYWYQQSLDQGLQFLIQYYNGEERAKGNILERFSAQQFPDLHSELNLSSLELGDSALYFCASSSGTYNEQFFGPGTRLTVL.

The rearrangement links TRBV6-1 to TRBJ2-7, with a possible D match to TRBD1 (6 bases). Trimming cost V 5 bases and J 6 bases, with 17 bases left between them. This CDR3 has 14 residues. The germline CDR1 and CDR2 sequences are MNHNS and SASEGT. In nucleotides, the CDR3 is TGTGCCAGCAGTAAACAGGGCCGAGTGGTCGAGCAGTACTTC. The encoded protein is CASSKQGRVVEQYF.

The CDR3, as DNA: TGCGCCAGCAGCCAAAAACTAGTCCCAAATCAAGAGACCCAGTACTTC. Amino acid sequence: CASSQKLVPNQETQYF. The chain couples TRBV4-1 to TRBJ2-5; possibly TRBD2 for D (5 bases). This CDR3 is built from 16 residues. V was trimmed by 2 bases and J by 2 bases, leaving 15 bases between them. Germline V lookup: CDR1 MGHRA, CDR2 YSYEKL.

Note on this clone: Other DNA sequences from this sample encode an identical CDR3 as well. The V and J genes are TRBV6-5 and TRBJ2-2; D is perhaps TRBD1 (5 bases). The V gene's germline CDR1 is MNHEY and CDR2 SVGAGI. This CDR3 contains 11 residues. V gave up 8 bases and J gave up 6 bases, with 7 bases separating them. The CDR3 sequence: CASRRAGELFF. Written as DNA, the CDR3 is TGTGCCAGCCGCAGGGCCGGGGAGCTGTTTTTT.

CDR3 bases: TGTGCCAGCAGCTCACCACTTAGACAGGGGATCGAGCAGTACTTC. Translating gives CASSSPLRQGIEQYF. J is TRBJ2-7 and V is TRBV6-5, with 8 bases aligning to TRBD1. The CDR3 runs to 15 residues. Germline V gives CDR1 MNHEY, CDR2 SVGAGI. V lost 6 bases and J lost 6; bases outside the gene matches: 13.

This chain links TRBV2 with TRBJ1-4, with a tentative D call TRBD1 (5 bases). The CDR3 sequence is 15 residues long. V was trimmed by 7 bases and J by 6 bases, leaving 18 bases between them. CDR1 and CDR2 from the germline V gene are SNHLY and FYNNEI. The CDR3 here is CASIRGRAIYEKLFF. The CDR3, as DNA: TGTGCCAGCATACGAGGCAGGGCCATATATGAAAAACTGTTTTTT. Full variable domain (rest looked up from reference TRBV2 and TRBJ1-4): EPEVTQTPSHQVTQMGQEVILRCVPISNHLYFYWYRQILGQKVEFLVSFYNNEISEKSEIFDDQFSVERPDGSNFTLKIRSTKLEDSAMYFCASIRGRAIYEKLFFGSGTQLSVL.

The CDR3 spells CASRWTSGAYNEQFF. The DNA for the CDR3 is TGTGCCAGCAGGTGGACTAGCGGGGCTTACAATGAGCAGTTCTTC. J is TRBJ2-1 and V is TRBV6-5, with 12 bases aligning to TRBD2. This CDR3 is 15 amino acids long. After removal of 6 bases from V and 4 bases from J, the junction contained 4 bases not matched to a gene. Germline V gives CDR1 MNHEY, CDR2 SVGAGI.